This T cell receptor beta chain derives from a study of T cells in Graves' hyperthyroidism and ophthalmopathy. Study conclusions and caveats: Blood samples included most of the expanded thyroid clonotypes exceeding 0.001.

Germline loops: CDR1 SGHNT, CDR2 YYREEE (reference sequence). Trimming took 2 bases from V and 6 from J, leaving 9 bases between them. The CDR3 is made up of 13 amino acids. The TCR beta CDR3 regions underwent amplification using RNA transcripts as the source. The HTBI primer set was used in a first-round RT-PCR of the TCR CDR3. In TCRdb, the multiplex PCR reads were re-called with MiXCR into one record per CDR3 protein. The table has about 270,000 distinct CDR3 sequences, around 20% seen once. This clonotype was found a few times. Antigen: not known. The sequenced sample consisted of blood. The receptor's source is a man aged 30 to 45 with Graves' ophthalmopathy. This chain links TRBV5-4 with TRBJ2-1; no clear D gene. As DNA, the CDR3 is TGTGCCAGCAGCTTCGTGTTAAGCAATGAGCAGTTCTTC. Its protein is CASSFVLSNEQFF.